Each of the 29 T cell receptor beta chains below was sequenced from the same sample in a study of blood T cell repertoires in COVID-19. The table came from immunoSEQ multiplex PCR; TCRdb's copy has only in-frame clones and leaves some out. In the table there are about 200,000 clones, about 91% of which are singletons. Sequenced material: PBMCs or T cells enriched from blood (not recorded which). These receptors were taken from a middle-aged woman with acute COVID-19.

The chain is built from TRBV27 and TRBJ2-7; TRBD1 agrees at 9 bases. Per germline, CDR1 MNHEY and CDR2 SMNVEV (reference sequence). The CDR3 is made up of 15 amino acids. Losses at the gene ends were 5 bases for V and 3 bases for J; bases not matched to a gene: 8. The CDR3 coding sequence is TGTGCCAGCAGTCTAGGGACAGGGCAGGTCTACGAGCAGTACTTC. Amino acid sequence: CASSLGTGQVYEQYF.

V and J are TRBV18 and TRBJ1-1, with a possible D match to TRBD1 (6 bases). Germline values: CDR1 KGHSH, CDR2 LQKENI. The CDR3 covers 15 residues. The V gene lost 6 bases and the J gene lost 0 bases, with 14 bases spanning the gap. Here the CDR3 reads CASSSIRGMNTEAFF. CDR3 DNA: TGTGCCAGCTCGTCTATCAGGGGAATGAACACTGAAGCTTTCTTT.

The chain has TRBV6-5 and TRBJ2-7; 9 bases align to TRBD1. CDR1 is MNHEY and CDR2 is SVGAGI in the germline V gene. V was clipped by 4 bases and J by 3 bases; unmatched bases: 10. The CDR3 is made up of 16 amino acids. As DNA, the CDR3 is TGTGCCAGCAGTTCTCCCAACAGGGGGCGCCTCTACGAGCAGTACTTC. Translated: CASSSPNRGRLYEQYF.

This chain links TRBV5-6 with TRBJ1-2; D is perhaps TRBD1 (5 bases). The CDR3 totals 11 residues. Per the germline V gene, CDR1 is SGHDT and CDR2 is YYEEEE. Trimming removed 1 base from V and 10 bases from J, with 8 bases in between. CDR3 DNA sequence: TGTGCCAGCAGCTTGAACAGGATCTACACCTTC. This translates into CASSLNRIYTF.

The gene calls are TRBV12-5 and TRBJ2-3; perhaps TRBD1 as D (6 bases). The V and J ends lost 1 base and 2 bases respectively, with 13 bases between them. Germline V gene lookup returns CDR1 LGHNT and CDR2 FRNRAP. The CDR3 is made up of 16 amino acids. The CDR3 nucleotides are TGTGCTAGTGGTTTGGGTTTGCAGGGGAACACAGATACGCAGTATTTT. The encoded protein is CASGLGLQGNTDTQYF.

The rearrangement joins TRBV10-1 to TRBJ2-1; D not certain. Germline V gene sequence: CDR1 WNHNN, CDR2 SYGVQD (reference sequence). V was trimmed by 7 bases and J by 0 bases, leaving 10 bases between them. This CDR3 has 14 residues. The CDR3 is CASNRVDSYNEQFF. Written as DNA, the CDR3 is TGCGCCAGCAACCGGGTGGACTCCTACAATGAGCAGTTCTTC.

The gene calls are TRBV6-6 and TRBJ1-2; 7 positions match TRBD1. The junction had 7 bases not matched to a gene; V was cut back by 4 bases and J by 2 bases. Germline V gives CDR1 MNHNY, CDR2 SVGAGI (reference sequence). The CDR3 totals 15 residues. CDR3 in amino acids: CASSSRDSSNYGYTF. CDR3 nucleotide sequence: TGTGCCAGCAGTTCCCGGGACAGTTCCAACTATGGCTACACCTTC.

J is TRBJ2-2 and V is TRBV21-1; the D call TRBD1 from the table was never checked on the DNA. TRBV21-1 is an annotated pseudogene. This CDR3 has 16 residues. The CDR3 coding sequence is TGTGCCAGCAGCAAGGGTGACAGGGGGAACACCGGGGAGCTGTTTTTT. Protein: CASSKGDRGNTGELFF.

Comments on this clone: In the same sample, other DNA sequences code for this CDR3. The CDR3 DNA follows: TGCGCCAGCAGCCCCGACAGGGCTGGAAACACCATATATTTT. Protein sequence: CASSPDRAGNTIYF. The chain combines TRBV5-1 with TRBJ1-3; 7 bases line up with TRBD1. Trimming cost V 4 bases and J 2 bases; bases outside gene matches: 3. Germline V gives CDR1 SGHRS, CDR2 YFSETQ. This CDR3 contains 14 residues.

V gene TRBV5-1 combines with J gene TRBJ2-1; no definite D call. The germline V gene has CDR1 SGHRS and CDR2 YFSETQ. This CDR3 is 15 amino acids long. The V and J ends lost 0 bases and 0 bases respectively, with 7 bases between them. The CDR3 region is CASSLAESSYNEQFF. The CDR3 DNA reads TGCGCCAGCAGCTTGGCGGAGAGCTCCTACAATGAGCAGTTCTTC.

V usage is TRBV3-1 (or the pseudogene TRBV3-2) and J usage is TRBJ1-4; D is perhaps TRBD1 (6 bases). The V and J ends lost 3 bases and 8 bases respectively, with 16 bases between them. The CDR3 is made up of 15 amino acids. In germline, CDR1 is LGHDT, CDR2 YNNKEL (reference sequence). The CDR3 is CASSQTTGLAEKLFF. Written as DNA, the CDR3 is TGTGCCAGCAGCCAGACGACAGGACTTGCGGAAAAACTGTTTTTT.

The rearrangement uses TRBV15 and TRBJ1-2; tentative D call: TRBD1 (5 bases). This CDR3 is 14 amino acids long. In germline, CDR1 is LNHNV, CDR2 YYDKDF (reference sequence). The V end lost 0 bases, the J end lost 3 bases, and 8 bases lay between the germline ends. As DNA, the CDR3 is TGTGCCACCAGCAGAGATCTAGGGGACTATGGCTACACCTTC. This encodes CATSRDLGDYGYTF.

V and J are TRBV9 and TRBJ2-1, with D hard to call. The V gene lost 0 bases and the J gene lost 0 bases, with 13 bases spanning the gap. Germline assignment: CDR1 SGDLS and CDR2 YYNGEE. The CDR3 is 17 amino acids. The CDR3 DNA follows: TGTGCCAGCAGCGTAGGGGTAGGATCTAGCTCCTACAATGAGCAGTTCTTC. Translating it yields CASSVGVGSSSYNEQFF.

The J gene is TRBJ1-4, the V gene TRBV4-3, with 9 bases aligning to TRBD1. The germline gives CDR1 LGHNA, CDR2 YSLEER. The J segment lost 5 bases and the V segment lost 2 bases, leaving 9 bases of the junction unmatched. The CDR3 runs 17 residues. CDR3 in DNA: TGCGCCAGCAGCCAATCCGCACTGACAGGGGGAAATGAAAAACTGTTTTTT. Its translation is CASSQSALTGGNEKLFF.

This clone has a handful of counts. No DNA is shown, since the ends of the CDR3 on it are uncertain; the CDR3 is the one TCRdb lists. The J gene is TRBJ1-4, the V gene TRBV24-1; the table's D call, TRBD1, was not checked against the DNA. Germline-derived CDR1 and CDR2 are KGHDR and SFDVKD. 17 amino acids form the CDR3, both terminal residues included. The CDR3 here is CATSDFGPGGTNEKLFF.

The chain carries TRBV11-2 and TRBJ2-7; D not resolved. The germline V and J ends were trimmed by 1 base and 0 bases, with 10 bases remaining between them. CDR1 and CDR2 from the germline V gene are SGHAT and FQNNGV. The CDR3 contains 15 residues. The CDR3 DNA sequence: TGTGCCAGCAGCTTAGTTACGGCTAGCTCCTACGAGCAGTACTTC. Protein sequence: CASSLVTASSYEQYF.

The chain is built from TRBV5-3 and TRBJ2-4; 7 nucleotides agree with TRBD2. TRBV5-3 is an open reading frame, and its role is uncertain. V lost 5 bases to trimming and J lost 8 bases; unmatched junction nucleotides: 19. The CDR3 loop spans 17 amino acids. CDR3 amino acids: CARSQRTRVRGVDIQYF. In nucleotides, the CDR3 is TGTGCCAGAAGTCAGAGGACTAGAGTCCGGGGTGTAGACATTCAGTACTTC.

The chain uses TRBV5-4 and TRBJ2-3, with 8 nucleotides matching TRBD1. V lost 4 bases to trimming and J lost 4 bases; unmatched junction nucleotides: 11. Germline CDR1 reads SGHNT; CDR2 reads YYREEE (reference sequence). This CDR3 is built from 16 residues. The CDR3 DNA is TGTGCCAGCAGCGCAGATAGACAGGGGAGATCAGATACGCAGTATTTT. This codes for CASSADRQGRSDTQYF. The whole variable domain, remainder taken from reference TRBV5-4 and TRBJ2-3, is ETGVTQSPTHLIKTRGQQVTLRCSSQSGHNTVSWYQQALGQGPQFIFQYYREEENGRGNFPPRFSGLQFPNYSSELNVNALELDDSALYLCASSADRQGRSDTQYFGPGTRLTVL.

Only one count was recorded for this clone. The rearrangement joins TRBV7-9 to TRBJ1-2, with a possible D match to TRBD1 (6 bases). The V end was cut by 2 bases, the J end by 6 bases, with 13 bases between. Germline loops: CDR1 SEHNR, CDR2 FQNEAQ (reference sequence). CDR3 length: 14 amino acids. The CDR3 loop is CASSLTGTSDGYTF. The CDR3 nucleotides read TGTGCCAGCAGCTTAACAGGGACGAGCGATGGCTACACCTTC. The variable domain in full, completed from reference TRBV7-9 and TRBJ1-2, reads DTGVSQNPRHKITKRGQNVTFRCDPISEHNRLYWYRQTLGQGPEFLTYFQNEAQLEKSRLLSDRFSAERPKGSFSTLEIQRTEQGDSAMYLCASSLTGTSDGYTFGSGTRLTVV.

This clone was detected only once. This chain joins TRBV7-3 and TRBJ2-1; 9 bases are shared with TRBD1. Germline V gives CDR1 SGHTA, CDR2 FQGTGA. Germline trimming cut 5 bases from V and 6 bases from J; bases unmatched to any gene: 8. The CDR3 length is 15 residues. The CDR3 spells CASSLPGTGSNEQFF. The DNA for the CDR3 is TGTGCCAGCAGCCTTCCCGGGACAGGGAGCAATGAGCAGTTCTTC.

The chain links TRBV7-3 to TRBJ2-2; 7 bases align to TRBD1. The germline V gene encodes CDR1 SGHTA and CDR2 FQGTGA. The CDR3 contains 16 residues. With V trimmed by 5 bases and J by 0 bases, 6 bases remained unmatched. CDR3 region: CASSRTGPANTGELFF. CDR3 sequence (DNA): TGTGCCAGCAGCCGGACAGGCCCAGCGAACACCGGGGAGCTGTTTTTT.

This clone has just one count. V usage is TRBV6-4 and J usage is TRBJ2-7; 10 bases agree with TRBD2. The CDR3 runs 14 residues. The junction had 10 bases not matched to a gene; V was cut back by 7 bases and J by 7 bases. Germline V gene lookup returns CDR1 MRHNA and CDR2 SNTAGT. The CDR3 here is CASTRSGGALEQYF. CDR3 coding DNA: TGTGCCAGCACAAGGAGCGGGGGGGCCTTGGAGCAGTACTTC.

This clone showed up just once. The CDR3 region has the DNA TGTGCCAGCAGCTTGGGTGGGAGGAGTGGCGAGACCCAGTACTTC. Protein sequence: CASSLGGRSGETQYF. V and J are TRBV5-4 and TRBJ2-5; a weak D match, TRBD2 (6 bases). This CDR3 spans 15 amino acids. Per germline, CDR1 SGHNT and CDR2 YYREEE (reference sequence). With 0 bases removed from V and 5 bases from J, the gap between germline ends came to 14 bases.

This chain joins TRBV3-1 (or the pseudogene TRBV3-2) and TRBJ2-3; TRBD2 agrees at 12 bases. The trim removed 4 bases at V and 8 bases at J, leaving 4 bases unmatched. The germline gives CDR1 LGHDT, CDR2 YNNKEL (reference sequence). The CDR3 consists of 14 residues. The CDR3 nucleotides read TGTGCCAGCAGCCGGGCTAGCGGGAGGGTTACGCAGTATTTT. It translates to CASSRASGRVTQYF.

The V and J genes are TRBV30 and TRBJ2-7; 9 bases fit TRBD2. V shed 0 bases, J shed 5 bases, and the junction held 2 bases outside the gene matches. The CDR3 is 13 residues long. Germline lookup yields CDR1 GTSNPN and CDR2 SVGIG (reference sequence). The CDR3 DNA sequence: TGTGCCTGGAGTGTGTTAGCGGGAGACGAGCAGTACTTC. The encoded protein is CAWSVLAGDEQYF.

V gene TRBV25-1 combines with J gene TRBJ1-1; D may be TRBD1 (5 bases). V was clipped by 2 bases and J by 5 bases, with 12 bases between them. The CDR3 length is 14 residues. Germline CDR1 is MGHDK and CDR2 is SYGVNS. This CDR3 is CASSEPHRGTEAFF. DNA for the CDR3: TGTGCCAGCAGTGAACCCCACCGGGGGACTGAAGCTTTCTTT.

J is TRBJ2-7 and V is TRBV11-2; 11 positions agree with TRBD2. Germline loops: CDR1 SGHAT, CDR2 FQNNGV. CDR3 size: 14 residues. The ends lost 8 bases at V and 1 base at J; junction bases unmatched: 4. The CDR3: CASRSSGRSYEQYF. DNA for the CDR3: TGTGCCAGCCGATCTAGCGGGAGGTCCTACGAGCAGTACTTC.

The J gene is TRBJ2-3, the V gene TRBV2, with TRBD2 matching 10 bases. Germline CDR1 is SNHLY and CDR2 is FYNNEI. V trimming: 2 bases; J trimming: 6 bases; junction bases outside the gene matches: 5. This CDR3 is built from 15 residues. The CDR3 DNA follows: TGTGCCAGCAGTGAACAGCGGGGGGGCCTGGATACGCAGTATTTT. Translating it yields CASSEQRGGLDTQYF.

The CDR3 nucleotides are TGTGCCAGCAGCCGCACAGGGGTTAACTATGGCTACACCTTC. Amino acid sequence: CASSRTGVNYGYTF. The chain is built from TRBV3-1 (or the pseudogene TRBV3-2) and TRBJ1-2, with 7 bases that match TRBD1. The CDR3 consists of 14 residues. Trimming cost V 4 bases and J 1 base; bases outside gene matches: 3. CDR1 is LGHDT and CDR2 is YNNKEL in the germline V gene (reference sequence).